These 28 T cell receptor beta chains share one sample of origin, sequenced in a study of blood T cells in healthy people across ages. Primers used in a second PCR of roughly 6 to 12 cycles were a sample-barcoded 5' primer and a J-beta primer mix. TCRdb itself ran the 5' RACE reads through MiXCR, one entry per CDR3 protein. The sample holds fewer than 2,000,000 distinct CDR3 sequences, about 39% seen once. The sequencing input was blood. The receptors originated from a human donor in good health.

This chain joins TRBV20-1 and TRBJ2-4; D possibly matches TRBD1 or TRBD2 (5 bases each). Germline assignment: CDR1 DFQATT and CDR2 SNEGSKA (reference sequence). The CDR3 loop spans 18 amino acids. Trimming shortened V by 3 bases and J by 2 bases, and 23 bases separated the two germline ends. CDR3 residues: CSASGSSGSGMTKNIQYF. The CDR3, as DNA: TGCAGTGCTAGTGGGAGCTCAGGGTCGGGGATGACCAAAAACATTCAGTACTTC.

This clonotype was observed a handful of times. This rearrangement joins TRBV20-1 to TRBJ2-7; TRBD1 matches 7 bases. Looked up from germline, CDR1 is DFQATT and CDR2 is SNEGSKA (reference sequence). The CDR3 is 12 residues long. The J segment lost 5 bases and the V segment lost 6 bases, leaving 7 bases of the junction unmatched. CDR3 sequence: CSALTGPDEQYF. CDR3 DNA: TGCAGTGCATTGACAGGGCCTGACGAGCAGTACTTC.

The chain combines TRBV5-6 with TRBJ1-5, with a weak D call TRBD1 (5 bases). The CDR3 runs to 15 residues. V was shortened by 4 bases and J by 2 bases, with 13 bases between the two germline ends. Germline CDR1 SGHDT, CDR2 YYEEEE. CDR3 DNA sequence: TGTGCCAGCAGCCGTCGGGACGGGGGCAATCAGCCCCAGCATTTT. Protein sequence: CASSRRDGGNQPQHF.

CDR3 nucleotide sequence: TGTGCCAGCAGCGTACAGGGGGCGCCTGGAAACACCATATATTTT. This encodes CASSVQGAPGNTIYF. The gene calls are TRBV9 and TRBJ1-3; TRBD1 matches 8 bases. The CDR3 runs 15 residues. Germline assignment: CDR1 SGDLS and CDR2 YYNGEE. V shed 1 base and J 2 bases; nucleotides not matched to a gene: 2.

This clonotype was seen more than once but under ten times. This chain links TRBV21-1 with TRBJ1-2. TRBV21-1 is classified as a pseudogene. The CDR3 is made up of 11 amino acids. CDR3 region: CARSIWEGYTF. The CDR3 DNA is TGTGCCAGATCTATATGGGAGGGCTACACCTTC.

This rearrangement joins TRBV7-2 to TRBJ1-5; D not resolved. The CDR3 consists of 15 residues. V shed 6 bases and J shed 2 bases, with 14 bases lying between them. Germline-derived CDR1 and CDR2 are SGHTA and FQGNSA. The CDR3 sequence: CASSPGWAGNQPQHF. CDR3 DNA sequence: TGTGCCAGCAGTCCGGGGTGGGCTGGCAATCAGCCCCAGCATTTT.

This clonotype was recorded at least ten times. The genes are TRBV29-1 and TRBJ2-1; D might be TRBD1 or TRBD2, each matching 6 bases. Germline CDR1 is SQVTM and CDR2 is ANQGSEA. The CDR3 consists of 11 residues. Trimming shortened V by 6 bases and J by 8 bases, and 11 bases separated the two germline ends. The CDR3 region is CSVPRGDEQFF. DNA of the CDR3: TGCAGCGTCCCGAGGGGGGATGAGCAGTTCTTC.

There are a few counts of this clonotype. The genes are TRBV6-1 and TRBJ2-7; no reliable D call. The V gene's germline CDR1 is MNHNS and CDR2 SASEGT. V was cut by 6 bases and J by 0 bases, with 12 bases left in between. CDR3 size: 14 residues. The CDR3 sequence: CASSPLQLSYEQYF. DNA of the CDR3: TGTGCCAGCAGCCCATTACAGCTCTCCTACGAGCAGTACTTC.

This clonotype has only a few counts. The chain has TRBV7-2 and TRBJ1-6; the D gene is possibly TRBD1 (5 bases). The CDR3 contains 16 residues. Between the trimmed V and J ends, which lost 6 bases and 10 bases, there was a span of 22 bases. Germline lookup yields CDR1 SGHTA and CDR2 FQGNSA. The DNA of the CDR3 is TGTGCCAGCAGGGAACAGGAGGTTAGCTTATGGTCACCCCTCCACTTT. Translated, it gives CASREQEVSLWSPLHF.

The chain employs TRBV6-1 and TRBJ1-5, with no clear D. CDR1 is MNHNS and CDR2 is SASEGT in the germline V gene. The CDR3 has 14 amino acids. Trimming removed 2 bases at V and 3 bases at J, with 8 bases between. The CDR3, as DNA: TGTGCCAGCAGTGAAACCGAAGTCAATCAGCCCCAGCATTTT. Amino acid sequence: CASSETEVNQPQHF.

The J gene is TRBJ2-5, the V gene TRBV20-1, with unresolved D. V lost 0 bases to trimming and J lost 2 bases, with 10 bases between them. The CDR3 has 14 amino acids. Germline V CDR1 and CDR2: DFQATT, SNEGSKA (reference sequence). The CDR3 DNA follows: TGCAGTGCTAGAGACTGGTCGCTTCAAGAGACCCAGTACTTC. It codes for CSARDWSLQETQYF.

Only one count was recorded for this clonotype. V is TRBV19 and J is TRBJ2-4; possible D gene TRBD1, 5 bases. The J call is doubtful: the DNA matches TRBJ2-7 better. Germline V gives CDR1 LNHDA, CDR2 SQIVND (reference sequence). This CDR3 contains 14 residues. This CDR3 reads CASSPADTAYEQYF. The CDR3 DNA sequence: TGTGCCAGTAGTCCTGCGGACACAGCCTACGAGCAGTACTTC.

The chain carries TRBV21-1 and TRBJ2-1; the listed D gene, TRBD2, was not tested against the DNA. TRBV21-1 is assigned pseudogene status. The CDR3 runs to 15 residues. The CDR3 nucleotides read TGTGCCAGCAGCAAAGAGGGACTATTTGGGAATGAGCAGTTCTTC. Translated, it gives CASSKEGLFGNEQFF.

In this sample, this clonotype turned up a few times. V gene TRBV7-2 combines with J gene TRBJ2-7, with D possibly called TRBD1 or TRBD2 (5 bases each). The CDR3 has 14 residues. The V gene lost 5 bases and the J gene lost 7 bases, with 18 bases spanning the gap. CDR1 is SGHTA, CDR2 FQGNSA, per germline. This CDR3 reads CASSNSRGETEQYF. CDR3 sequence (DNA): TGTGCCAGCAGCAATAGCAGAGGGGAGACAGAGCAGTACTTC.

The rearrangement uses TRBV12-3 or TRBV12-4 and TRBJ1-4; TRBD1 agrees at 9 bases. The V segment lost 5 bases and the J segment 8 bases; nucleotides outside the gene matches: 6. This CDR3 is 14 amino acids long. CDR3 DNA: TGTGCCAGCAGTCTGACAGGGGGGAAGGAAAAACTGTTTTTT. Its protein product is CASSLTGGKEKLFF.

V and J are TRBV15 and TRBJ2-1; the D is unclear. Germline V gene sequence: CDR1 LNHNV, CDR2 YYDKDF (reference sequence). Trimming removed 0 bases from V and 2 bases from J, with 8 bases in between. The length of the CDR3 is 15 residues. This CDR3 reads CATSRDAAAYNEQFF. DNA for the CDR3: TGTGCCACCAGCAGAGATGCAGCCGCCTACAATGAGCAGTTCTTC. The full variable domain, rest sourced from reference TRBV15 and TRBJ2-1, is DAMVIQNPRYQVTQFGKPVTLSCSQTLNHNVMYWYQQKSSQAPKLLFHYYDKDFNNEADTPDNFQSRRPNTSFCFLDIRSPGLGDTAMYLCATSRDAAAYNEQFFGPGTRLTVL.

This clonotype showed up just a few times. DNA of the CDR3: TGTGCCAGCAGTTTACTCGGGACAGGGGTCTATGGCTACACCTTC. Encoded protein: CASSLLGTGVYGYTF. The V call is TRBV12-3 or TRBV12-4, the J call TRBJ1-2; 10 nucleotides line up with TRBD1. The length of the CDR3 is 15 residues. The V gene end was trimmed by 2 bases and the J gene end by 4 bases; junction bases not matched to a gene: 4.

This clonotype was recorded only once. CDR3 amino acids: CASSRLKGGSYEQYF. The CDR3 nucleotides read TGCGCCAGCAGCCGCTTAAAGGGCGGATCCTACGAGCAGTACTTC. The chain links TRBV4-3 to TRBJ2-7; D not resolved. V lost 4 bases, J lost 1 base, and 14 bases lay in between. The V gene's germline CDR1 is LGHNA and CDR2 YSLEER. The CDR3 contains 15 residues.

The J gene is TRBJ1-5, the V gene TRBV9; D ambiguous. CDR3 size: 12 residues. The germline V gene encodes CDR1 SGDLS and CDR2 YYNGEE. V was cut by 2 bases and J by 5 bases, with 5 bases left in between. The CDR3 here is CASSVYHQPQHF. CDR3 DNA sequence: TGTGCCAGCAGCGTTTACCATCAGCCCCAGCATTTT.

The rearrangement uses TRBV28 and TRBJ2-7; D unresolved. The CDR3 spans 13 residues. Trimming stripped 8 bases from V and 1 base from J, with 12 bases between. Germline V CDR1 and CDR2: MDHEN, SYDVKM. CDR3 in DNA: TGTGCCAGCGAAGCAGCTAGATCCTACGAGCAGTACTTC. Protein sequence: CASEAARSYEQYF. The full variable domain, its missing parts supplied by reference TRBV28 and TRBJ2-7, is DVKVTQSSRYLVKRTGEKVFLECVQDMDHENMFWYRQDPGLGLRLIYFSYDVKMKEKGDIPEGYSVSREKKERFSLILESASTNQTSMYLCASEAARSYEQYFGPGTRLTVT.

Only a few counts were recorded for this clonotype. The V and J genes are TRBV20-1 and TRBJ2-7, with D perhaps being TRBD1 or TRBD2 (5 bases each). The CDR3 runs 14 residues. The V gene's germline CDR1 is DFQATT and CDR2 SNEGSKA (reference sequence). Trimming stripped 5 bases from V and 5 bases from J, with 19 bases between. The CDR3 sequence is CSALTRDEVNEQYF. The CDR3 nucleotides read TGCAGTGCTCTAACAAGGGACGAGGTGAACGAGCAGTACTTC.

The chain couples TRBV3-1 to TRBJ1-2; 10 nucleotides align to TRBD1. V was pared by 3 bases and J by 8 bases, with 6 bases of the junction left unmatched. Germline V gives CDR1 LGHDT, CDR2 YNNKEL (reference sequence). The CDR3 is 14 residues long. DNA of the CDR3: TGTGCCAGCAGCCAGCTAGACAGGGGGCGAGGCTACACCTTC. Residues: CASSQLDRGRGYTF.

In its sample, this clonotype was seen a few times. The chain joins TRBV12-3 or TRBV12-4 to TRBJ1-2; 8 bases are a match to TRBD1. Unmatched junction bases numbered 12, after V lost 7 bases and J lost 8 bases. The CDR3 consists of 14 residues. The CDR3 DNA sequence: TGTGCCAGCAATCCCAGGGGGCATATGTTGGGCTACACCTTC. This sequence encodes CASNPRGHMLGYTF.

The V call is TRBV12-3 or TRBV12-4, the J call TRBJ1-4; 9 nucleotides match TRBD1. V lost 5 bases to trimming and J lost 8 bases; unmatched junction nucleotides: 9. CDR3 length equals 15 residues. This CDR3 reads CASSPQGQGGEKLFF. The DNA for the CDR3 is TGTGCCAGCAGTCCGCAGGGACAGGGAGGAGAAAAACTGTTTTTT.

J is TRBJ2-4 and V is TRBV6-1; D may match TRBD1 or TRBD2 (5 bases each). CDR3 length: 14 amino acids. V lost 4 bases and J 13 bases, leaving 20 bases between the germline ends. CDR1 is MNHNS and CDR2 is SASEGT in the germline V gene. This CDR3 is CASSVLRDVYGQYF. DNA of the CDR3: TGTGCCAGCAGTGTTCTCCGGGACGTCTACGGGCAGTACTTC.

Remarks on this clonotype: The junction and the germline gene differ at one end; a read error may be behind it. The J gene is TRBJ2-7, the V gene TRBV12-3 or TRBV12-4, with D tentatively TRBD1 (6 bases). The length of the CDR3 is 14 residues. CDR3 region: CASSPTTGGYVQYF. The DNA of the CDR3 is TGTGCCAGCAGCCCCACGACAGGTGGCTACGTGCAGTACTTC.

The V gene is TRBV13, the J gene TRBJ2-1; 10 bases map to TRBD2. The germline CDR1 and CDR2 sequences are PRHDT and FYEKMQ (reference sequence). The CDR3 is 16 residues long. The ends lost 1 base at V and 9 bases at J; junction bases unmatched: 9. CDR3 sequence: CASSLEAGGPYGEQFF. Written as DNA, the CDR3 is TGTGCCAGCAGCTTAGAAGCGGGGGGGCCTTATGGTGAGCAGTTCTTC.

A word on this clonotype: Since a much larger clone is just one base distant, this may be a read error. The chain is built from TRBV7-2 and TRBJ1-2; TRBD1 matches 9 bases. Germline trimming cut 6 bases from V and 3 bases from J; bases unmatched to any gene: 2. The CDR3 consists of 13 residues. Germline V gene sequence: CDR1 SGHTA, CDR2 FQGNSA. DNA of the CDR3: TGTGCCAGCAGACGGGACAGGGACTATGGCTACACCTTC. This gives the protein CASRRDRDYGYTF.